These 24 T cell receptor beta chains originate from one sample sequenced in a study of blood T cell repertoires in COVID-19. Sequenced by immunoSEQ multiplex PCR; TCRdb stores in-frame clones only, minus some. The sample contains about 67,000 clones, 85% to 90% of which appear only once. The sample comprised peripheral blood. The receptors were sampled from a man in his fifties with active COVID-19.

This clone came up once. The DNA of the CDR3 is TGTGCCAGCAGTCCCTACGCGGGACAGTACACAGATACGCAGTATTTT. Translated: CASSPYAGQYTDTQYF. The V call is TRBV27, the J call TRBJ2-3; the D gene is possibly TRBD1 (7 bases). Trimming removed 5 bases at V and 2 bases at J, with 17 bases between. Germline V gene sequence: CDR1 MNHEY, CDR2 SMNVEV (reference sequence). The CDR3 totals 16 residues.

The sample holds one count of this clone. This chain connects TRBV5-1 to TRBJ1-1; tentative D call: TRBD1 (5 bases). The CDR3 is 15 amino acids. V was shortened by 3 bases and J by 4 bases, with 16 bases between the two germline ends. CDR1 and CDR2 from the germline V gene are SGHRS and YFSETQ. CDR3 amino acids: CASSWGDLGRTEAFF. CDR3 nucleotides: TGCGCCAGCAGCTGGGGGGATTTGGGGCGCACTGAAGCTTTCTTT.

This clone was seen just once. The CDR3 sequence: CASSPGTSTGELFF. The DNA of the CDR3 is TGTGCCAGCAGCCCGGGGACTAGCACCGGGGAGCTGTTTTTT. The chain recombines TRBV3-1 (or the pseudogene TRBV3-2) with TRBJ2-2, with 8 bases aligning to TRBD2. J lost 4 bases, V lost 4 bases, and 2 bases had no gene match. CDR1 and CDR2 from the germline V gene are LGHDT and YNNKEL (reference sequence). This CDR3 is built from 14 residues.

This sequence joins TRBV10-3 and TRBJ2-3, with TRBD2 matching over 7 bases. There are 15 residues in the CDR3. Germline trimming cut 7 bases from V and 9 bases from J; bases unmatched to any gene: 16. Germline CDR1 and CDR2: ENHRY and SYGVKD. The CDR3 loop is CAITQGPGREGTQYF. CDR3 DNA: TGTGCCATCACCCAGGGCCCGGGTAGGGAGGGCACGCAGTATTTT.

The chain combines TRBV10-1 with TRBJ2-2; 10 bases fit TRBD2. J lost 5 bases, V lost 5 bases, and 5 bases had no gene match. The CDR3 has 15 residues. Germline CDR1 is WNHNN and CDR2 is SYGVQD (reference sequence). The CDR3 DNA reads TGCGCCAGCAGTATAGCGGGAGGTAGTACCGGGGAGCTGTTTTTT. It codes for CASSIAGGSTGELFF.

Comment on this clone: Other DNA sequences of this sample code for an identical CDR3. This rearrangement joins TRBV27 to TRBJ1-2; D gene ambiguous. V was shortened by 5 bases and J by 4 bases, with 8 bases between the two germline ends. The CDR3 is made up of 12 amino acids. Germline V gives CDR1 MNHEY, CDR2 SMNVEV (reference sequence). CDR3 region: CASSPSGYGYTF. In nucleotides, the CDR3 is TGTGCCAGCAGTCCCTCGGGCTATGGCTACACCTTC.

The chain couples TRBV7-9 to TRBJ1-2; TRBD1 might be the D (6 bases). V dropped 4 bases and J dropped 2 bases, with 14 bases sitting between them. This CDR3 has 15 amino acids. CDR1 and CDR2 from the germline V gene are SEHNR and FQNEAQ (reference sequence). As DNA, the CDR3 is TGTGCCAGCAGCTCATACCACAGGGCGAACTATGGCTACACCTTC. It specifies CASSSYHRANYGYTF.

This clone was observed once. The chain is built from TRBV11-3 and TRBJ2-1; 8 bases align to TRBD2. Germline V gives CDR1 SGHNT, CDR2 YENEEA. The CDR3 has 16 amino acids. The V gene end was trimmed by 5 bases and the J gene end by 3 bases; junction bases not matched to a gene: 9. The CDR3 here is CASSPRSGKGYNEQFF. CDR3 in DNA: TGTGCCAGCAGCCCTCGTAGCGGGAAGGGCTACAATGAGCAGTTCTTC.

The chain carries TRBV27 and TRBJ1-2; D remains unclear. CDR1 is MNHEY and CDR2 is SMNVEV in the germline V gene (reference sequence). The length of the CDR3 is 12 residues. Trimming cost V 3 bases and J 7 bases, with 9 bases left between them. The CDR3 DNA reads as TGTGCCAGCAGTTTCCGACACGGTGGCTACACCTTC. Its translation: CASSFRHGGYTF.

This clone was seen just once. The J gene is TRBJ1-2, the V gene TRBV9; D gene unclear. The CDR3 is 14 residues long. V was trimmed by 4 bases and J by 3 bases, leaving 13 bases between them. CDR1 and CDR2 (germline): SGDLS, YYNGEE. This CDR3 reads CASSPSGDDYGYTF. The CDR3 DNA is TGTGCCAGCAGCCCCAGTGGAGACGACTATGGCTACACCTTC.

V is TRBV7-3 and J is TRBJ2-5, with 10 bases lining up with TRBD1. Germline values: CDR1 SGHTA, CDR2 FQGTGA. The length of the CDR3 is 14 residues. V was clipped by 5 bases and J by 5 bases; unmatched bases: 5. The CDR3: CASSQTGGAETQYF. CDR3 DNA sequence: TGTGCCAGCAGCCAGACAGGGGGCGCGGAGACCCAGTACTTC.

A few counts support this clone. The chain has TRBV18 and TRBJ1-4, with D maybe TRBD1 (5 bases). The V gene's germline CDR1 is KGHSH and CDR2 LQKENI. This CDR3 spans 17 amino acids. Trimming removed 6 bases at V and 1 base at J, with 18 bases between. The CDR3 reads CASSPGPSGQTNEKLFF. CDR3 nucleotide sequence: TGTGCCAGCTCCCCAGGGCCTAGCGGCCAAACTAATGAAAAACTGTTTTTT.

The chain employs TRBV4-2 and TRBJ1-1; maybe TRBD1 (5 bases). This CDR3 is built from 15 residues. V lost 1 base and J lost 3, with 12 bases in between. CDR1 is LGHNA and CDR2 is YNFKEQ in the germline V gene. Here the CDR3 reads CASSQGSRADTEAFF. CDR3 bases: TGTGCCAGCAGCCAAGGTAGCAGGGCGGACACTGAAGCTTTCTTT.

The chain employs TRBV6-2 or TRBV6-3 and TRBJ2-5, with TRBD2 matching 8 bases. The CDR3 spans 15 residues. The V segment lost 4 bases and the J segment 1 base; nucleotides outside the gene matches: 5. Germline assignment: CDR1 MNHEY and CDR2 SVGEGT. CDR3 DNA: TGTGCCAGCAGTTGGGGACTAGTACGCCAAGAGACCCAGTACTTC. Its translation: CASSWGLVRQETQYF.

The gene calls are TRBV19 and TRBJ1-2, with no clear D. This CDR3 has 14 amino acids. V lost 4 bases, J lost 4 bases, and 13 bases lay in between. The germline V gene has CDR1 LNHDA and CDR2 SQIVND (reference sequence). The CDR3 sequence is CASSTPGLLYGYTF. The CDR3 nucleotides are TGTGCCAGTAGTACCCCAGGACTCCTCTATGGCTACACCTTC.

On this clone: Other nucleotide sequences from this sample produce the same CDR3. The V and J genes are TRBV11-3 and TRBJ2-1; no clear D gene. V was cut by 0 bases and J by 8 bases, with 8 bases left in between. There are 13 residues in the CDR3. CDR1 is SGHNT and CDR2 is YENEEA in the germline V gene. The CDR3 loop is CASSLEARDEQFF. CDR3 sequence (DNA): TGTGCCAGCAGCTTAGAAGCCCGGGATGAGCAGTTCTTC.

This clone was seen many times. V and J are TRBV11-3 and TRBJ2-7; a possible D gene is TRBD2 (5 bases). CDR3 length equals 14 residues. V lost 5 bases, J lost 4 bases, and 15 bases lay in between. The V gene's germline CDR1 is SGHNT and CDR2 YENEEA. The CDR3 sequence: CASSGGVSAYEQYF. CDR3 nucleotide sequence: TGTGCCAGCAGCGGAGGTGTTAGTGCATACGAGCAGTACTTC.

This rearrangement joins TRBV19 to TRBJ1-1, with a weak D call TRBD1 (6 bases). The ends were cut back, 5 bases at V and 6 bases at J, with 10 bases in the middle. Looked up from germline, CDR1 is LNHDA and CDR2 is SQIVND (reference sequence). The CDR3 sequence is 12 residues long. CDR3 nucleotide sequence: TGTGCCAGTAGTCCCCGACAGGCTGAAGCTTTCTTT. This translates into CASSPRQAEAFF.

This rearrangement joins TRBV5-1 to TRBJ2-5, with D unresolved. Germline CDR1 and CDR2: SGHRS and YFSETQ. The length of the CDR3 is 15 residues. The V end was cut by 0 bases, the J end by 2 bases, with 11 bases between. The CDR3 region is CASSLAVDTQETQYF. The CDR3 DNA sequence: TGCGCCAGCAGCTTGGCCGTAGACACTCAAGAGACCCAGTACTTC.

The V and J genes are TRBV7-2 and TRBJ1-4; 10 bases align to TRBD1. CDR3 length: 19 amino acids. V lost 4 bases and J lost 0; bases outside the gene matches: 11. CDR1 is SGHTA, CDR2 FQGNSA, per germline. The CDR3 coding sequence is TGTGCCAGCAGCTCTTCCGGGACAGGGGTTTTTGCAACTAATGAAAAACTGTTTTTT. Translated: CASSSSGTGVFATNEKLFF.

V is TRBV27 and J is TRBJ2-1; 7 bases line up with TRBD2. This CDR3 has 18 residues. Trimming at V came to 5 bases and at J to 0 bases, leaving 13 bases not matched to a gene. Germline V gene data show CDR1 as MNHEY and CDR2 as SMNVEV (reference sequence). This CDR3 reads CASSRVTSGLGSYNEQFF. The CDR3 coding sequence is TGTGCCAGCAGTCGGGTGACTTCAGGACTAGGCTCCTACAATGAGCAGTTCTTC.

The V gene is TRBV11-1, the J gene TRBJ2-3, with 8 bases aligning to TRBD1. J gave up 0 bases and V 5 bases, and 7 bases lay outside the gene matches. From germline, CDR1 is SGHAT and CDR2 FQDESV (reference sequence). The CDR3 covers 16 residues. CDR3 sequence (DNA): TGTGCCAGCAGCCGCAACCGGGACAGGAGCACAGATACGCAGTATTTT. It is translated as CASSRNRDRSTDTQYF.

The chain links TRBV7-8 to TRBJ2-5; 7 bases agree with TRBD2. This CDR3 has 16 residues. V lost 5 bases to trimming and J lost 4 bases; unmatched junction nucleotides: 13. CDR1 and CDR2 from the germline V gene are SGHVS and FQNEAQ. CDR3 region: CASSPTAGVGVETQYF. The CDR3 DNA follows: TGTGCCAGCAGCCCTACTGCGGGAGTCGGGGTAGAGACCCAGTACTTC.

The chain links TRBV4-2 to TRBJ1-1; 8 bases match TRBD1. The germline CDR1 and CDR2 sequences are LGHNA and YNFKEQ. J lost 1 base, V lost 2 bases, and 3 bases had no gene match. The CDR3 runs to 15 residues. The CDR3 loop reads CASSQPTGANTEAFF. The CDR3 region has the DNA TGTGCCAGCAGCCAACCGACAGGGGCGAACACTGAAGCTTTCTTT.